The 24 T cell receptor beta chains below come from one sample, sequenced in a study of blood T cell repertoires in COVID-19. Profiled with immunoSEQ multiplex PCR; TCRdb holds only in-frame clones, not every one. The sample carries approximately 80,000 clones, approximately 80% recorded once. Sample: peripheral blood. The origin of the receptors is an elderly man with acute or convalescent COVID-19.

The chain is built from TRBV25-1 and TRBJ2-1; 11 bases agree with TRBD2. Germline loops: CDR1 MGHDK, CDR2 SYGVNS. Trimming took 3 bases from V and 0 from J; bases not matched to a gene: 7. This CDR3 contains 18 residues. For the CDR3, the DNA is TGTGCCAGCAGTGACCCTAGCGGGAGGAGGGGCTCCTACAATGAGCAGTTCTTC. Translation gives CASSDPSGRRGSYNEQFF.

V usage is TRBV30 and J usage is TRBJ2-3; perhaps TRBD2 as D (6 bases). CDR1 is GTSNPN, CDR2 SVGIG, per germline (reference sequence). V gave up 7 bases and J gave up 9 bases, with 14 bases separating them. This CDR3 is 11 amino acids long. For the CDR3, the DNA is TGTGCCTTGGAGGGTTTCAGAACGCAGTATTTT. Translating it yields CALEGFRTQYF.

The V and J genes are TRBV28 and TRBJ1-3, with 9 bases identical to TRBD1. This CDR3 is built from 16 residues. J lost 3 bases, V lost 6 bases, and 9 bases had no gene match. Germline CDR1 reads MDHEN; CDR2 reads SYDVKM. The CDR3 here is CASRPLQGANGNTIYF. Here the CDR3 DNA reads TGTGCCAGCAGACCCCTACAGGGGGCGAATGGAAACACCATATATTTT.

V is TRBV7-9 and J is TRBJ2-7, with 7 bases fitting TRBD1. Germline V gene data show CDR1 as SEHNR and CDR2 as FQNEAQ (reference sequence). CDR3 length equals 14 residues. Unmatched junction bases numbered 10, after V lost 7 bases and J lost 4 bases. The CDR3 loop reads CASTPDRWPYEQYF. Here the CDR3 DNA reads TGTGCCAGCACCCCGGACAGGTGGCCTTACGAGCAGTACTTC.

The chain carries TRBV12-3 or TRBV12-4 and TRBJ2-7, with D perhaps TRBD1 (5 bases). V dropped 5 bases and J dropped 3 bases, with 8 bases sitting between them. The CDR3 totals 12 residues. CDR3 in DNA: TGTGCCAGCAGTGTCGACAGCTACGAGCAGTACTTC. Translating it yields CASSVDSYEQYF.

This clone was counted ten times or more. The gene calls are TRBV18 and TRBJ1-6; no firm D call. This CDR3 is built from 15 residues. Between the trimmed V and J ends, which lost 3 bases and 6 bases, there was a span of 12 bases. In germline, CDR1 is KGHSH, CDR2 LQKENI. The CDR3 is CASSPKEGRNSPLHF. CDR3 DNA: TGTGCCAGCTCACCTAAGGAGGGTCGTAATTCACCCCTCCACTTT.

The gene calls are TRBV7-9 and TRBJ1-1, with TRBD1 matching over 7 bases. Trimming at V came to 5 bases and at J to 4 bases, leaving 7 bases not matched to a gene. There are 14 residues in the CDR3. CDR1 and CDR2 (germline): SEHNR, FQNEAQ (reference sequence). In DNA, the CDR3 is TGTGCCAGCAGCGACCGACAGGGCGCCACTGAAGCTTTCTTT. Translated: CASSDRQGATEAFF.

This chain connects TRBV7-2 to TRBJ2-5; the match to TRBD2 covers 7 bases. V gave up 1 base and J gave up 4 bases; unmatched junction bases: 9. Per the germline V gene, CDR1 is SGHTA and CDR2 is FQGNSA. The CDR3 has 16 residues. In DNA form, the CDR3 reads TGTGCCAGCAGCTTAGTGGGCGGGAGTTGGACAGAGACCCAGTACTTC. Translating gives CASSLVGGSWTETQYF. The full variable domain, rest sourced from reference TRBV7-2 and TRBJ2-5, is GAGVSQSPSNKVTEKGKDVELRCDPISGHTALYWYRQSLGQGLEFLIYFQGNSAPDKSGLPSDRFSAERTGGSVSTLTIQRTQQEDSAVYLCASSLVGGSWTETQYFGPGTRLLVL.

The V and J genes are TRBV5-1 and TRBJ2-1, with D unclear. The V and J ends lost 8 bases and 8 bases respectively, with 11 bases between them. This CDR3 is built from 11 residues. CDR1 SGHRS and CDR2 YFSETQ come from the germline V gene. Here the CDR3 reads CASAFVDEQFF. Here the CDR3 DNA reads TGCGCCAGTGCGTTTGTGGATGAGCAGTTCTTC.

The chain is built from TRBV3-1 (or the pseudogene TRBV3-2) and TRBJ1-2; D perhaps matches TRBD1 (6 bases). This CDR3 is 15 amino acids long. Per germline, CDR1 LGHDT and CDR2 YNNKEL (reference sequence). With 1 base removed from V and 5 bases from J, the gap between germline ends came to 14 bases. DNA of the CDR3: TGTGCCAGCAGCCAAGGAGACGGGACACCTTATGGCTACACCTTC. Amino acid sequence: CASSQGDGTPYGYTF.

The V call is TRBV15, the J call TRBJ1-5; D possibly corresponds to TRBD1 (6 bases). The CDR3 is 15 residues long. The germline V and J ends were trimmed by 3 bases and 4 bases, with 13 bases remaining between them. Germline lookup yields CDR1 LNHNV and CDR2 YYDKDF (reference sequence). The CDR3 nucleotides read TGTGCCACCAGCAGCGACAGGACATGGAATCAGCCCCAGCATTTT. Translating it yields CATSSDRTWNQPQHF. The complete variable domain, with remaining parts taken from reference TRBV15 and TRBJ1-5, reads DAMVIQNPRYQVTQFGKPVTLSCSQTLNHNVMYWYQQKSSQAPKLLFHYYDKDFNNEADTPDNFQSRRPNTSFCFLDIRSPGLGDTAMYLCATSSDRTWNQPQHFGDGTRLSIL.

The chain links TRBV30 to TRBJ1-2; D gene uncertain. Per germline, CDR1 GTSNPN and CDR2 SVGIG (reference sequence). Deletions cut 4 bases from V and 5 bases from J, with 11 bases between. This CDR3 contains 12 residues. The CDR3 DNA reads TGTGCCTGGAAACCCACGGGATATGGCTACACCTTC. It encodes CAWKPTGYGYTF.

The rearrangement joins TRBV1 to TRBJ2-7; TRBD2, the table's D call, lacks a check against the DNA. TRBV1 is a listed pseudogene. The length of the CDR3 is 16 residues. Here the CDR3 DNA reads TGCACCAGCAGCCAAGATCAGAGGGTCAGCTCCTACGAGCAGTACTTC. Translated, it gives CTSSQDQRVSSYEQYF.

The CDR3 DNA follows: TGTGCCAGCAGCCCAGCGGATCCCGACGGGGATCAGCCCCAGCATTTT. Amino acids: CASSPADPDGDQPQHF. The rearrangement links TRBV4-2 to TRBJ1-5; no reliable D call. The V end lost 4 bases, the J end lost 5 bases, and 18 bases lay between the germline ends. The CDR3 sequence is 16 residues long. From germline, CDR1 is LGHNA and CDR2 YNFKEQ.

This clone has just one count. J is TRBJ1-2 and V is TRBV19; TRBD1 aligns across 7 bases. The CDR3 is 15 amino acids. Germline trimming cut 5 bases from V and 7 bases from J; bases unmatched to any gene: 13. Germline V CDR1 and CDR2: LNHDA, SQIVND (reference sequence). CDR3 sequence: CASSPNPTGLSGYTF. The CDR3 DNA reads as TGTGCCAGTAGTCCAAACCCGACAGGGCTGAGTGGCTACACCTTC.

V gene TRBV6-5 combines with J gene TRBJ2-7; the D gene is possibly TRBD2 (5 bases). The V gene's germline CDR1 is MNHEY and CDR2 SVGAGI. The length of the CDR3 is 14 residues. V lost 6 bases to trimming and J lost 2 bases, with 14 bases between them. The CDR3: CASRGHLATYEQYF. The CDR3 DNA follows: TGTGCCAGCAGGGGCCACTTAGCGACCTACGAGCAGTACTTC.

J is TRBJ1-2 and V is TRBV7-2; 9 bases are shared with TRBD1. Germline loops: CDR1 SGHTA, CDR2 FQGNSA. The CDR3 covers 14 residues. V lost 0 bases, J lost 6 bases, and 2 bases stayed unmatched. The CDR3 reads CASSLAGQGHGYTF. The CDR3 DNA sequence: TGTGCCAGCAGCTTAGCGGGACAGGGTCATGGCTACACCTTC. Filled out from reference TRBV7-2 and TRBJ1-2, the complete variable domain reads GAGVSQSPSNKVTEKGKDVELRCDPISGHTALYWYRQSLGQGLEFLIYFQGNSAPDKSGLPSDRFSAERTGGSVSTLTIQRTQQEDSAVYLCASSLAGQGHGYTFGSGTRLTVV.

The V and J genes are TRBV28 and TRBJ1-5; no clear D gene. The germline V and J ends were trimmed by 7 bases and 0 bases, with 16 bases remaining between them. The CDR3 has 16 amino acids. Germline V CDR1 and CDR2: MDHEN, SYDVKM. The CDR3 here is CASKPPNVNSNQPQHF. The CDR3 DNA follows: TGTGCCAGCAAACCACCTAACGTAAATAGCAATCAGCCCCAGCATTTT.

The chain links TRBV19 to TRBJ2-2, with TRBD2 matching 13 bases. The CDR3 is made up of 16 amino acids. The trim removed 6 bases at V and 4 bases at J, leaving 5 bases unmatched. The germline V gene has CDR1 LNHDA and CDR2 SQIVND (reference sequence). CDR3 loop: CASRETSGRATGELFF. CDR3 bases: TGTGCCAGTAGAGAAACTAGCGGGAGGGCCACCGGGGAGCTGTTTTTT.

Here the CDR3 DNA reads TGCAGGGCCCAGGGGAACGAGCAGTACTTC. It is translated as CRAQGNEQYF. The genes are TRBV20-1 and TRBJ2-7, with D perhaps TRBD1 (6 bases). CDR3 size: 10 residues. Per the germline V gene, CDR1 is DFQATT and CDR2 is SNEGSKA (reference sequence).

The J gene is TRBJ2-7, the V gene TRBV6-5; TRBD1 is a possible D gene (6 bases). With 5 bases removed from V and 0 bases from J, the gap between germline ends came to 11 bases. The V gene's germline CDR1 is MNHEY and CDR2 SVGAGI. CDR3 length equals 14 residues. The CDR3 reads CASSLPGHSYEQYF. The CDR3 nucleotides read TGTGCCAGCAGTCTACCGGGACACTCCTACGAGCAGTACTTC.

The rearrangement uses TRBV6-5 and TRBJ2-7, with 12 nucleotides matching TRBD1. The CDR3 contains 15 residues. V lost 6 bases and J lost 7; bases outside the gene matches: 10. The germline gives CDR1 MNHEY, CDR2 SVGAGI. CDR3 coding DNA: TGTGCCAGCAGCGTACCGGGACAGGGGGCGAGAGAGCAGTACTTC. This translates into CASSVPGQGAREQYF.

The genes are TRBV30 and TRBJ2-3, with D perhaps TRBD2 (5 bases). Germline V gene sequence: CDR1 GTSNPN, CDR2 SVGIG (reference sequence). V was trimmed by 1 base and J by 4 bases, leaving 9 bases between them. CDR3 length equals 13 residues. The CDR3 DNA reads TGTGCCTGGAGTGCCCAACTAGCAGATACGCAGTATTTT. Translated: CAWSAQLADTQYF.

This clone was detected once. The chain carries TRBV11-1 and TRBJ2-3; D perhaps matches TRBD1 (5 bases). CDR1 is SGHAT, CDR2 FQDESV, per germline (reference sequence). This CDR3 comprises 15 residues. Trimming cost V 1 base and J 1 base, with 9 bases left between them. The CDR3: CASSLEDMGTDTQYF. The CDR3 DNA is TGTGCCAGCAGCTTAGAGGACATGGGCACAGATACGCAGTATTTT.